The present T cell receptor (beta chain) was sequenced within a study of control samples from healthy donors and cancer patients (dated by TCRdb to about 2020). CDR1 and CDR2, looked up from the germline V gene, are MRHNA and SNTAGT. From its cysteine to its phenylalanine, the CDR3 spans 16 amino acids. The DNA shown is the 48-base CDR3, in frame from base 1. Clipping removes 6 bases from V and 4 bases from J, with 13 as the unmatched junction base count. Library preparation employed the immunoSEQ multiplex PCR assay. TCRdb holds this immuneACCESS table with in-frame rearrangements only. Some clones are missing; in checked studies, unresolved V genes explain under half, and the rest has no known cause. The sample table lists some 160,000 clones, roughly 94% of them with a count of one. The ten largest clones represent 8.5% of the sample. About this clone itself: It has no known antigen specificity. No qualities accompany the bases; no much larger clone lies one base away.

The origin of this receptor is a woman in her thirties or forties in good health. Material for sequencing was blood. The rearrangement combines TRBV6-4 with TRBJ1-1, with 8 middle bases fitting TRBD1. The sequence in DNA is TGTGCCAGCAGGCAGACAGGGGCCGCTCGAGGCACTGAAGCTTTCTTT. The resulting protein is CASRQTGAARGTEAFF.